This T cell receptor (beta chain) came from a study of blood T cell repertoires in COVID-19. For the study at large: The United States, Italy and Spain provided the acute and convalescent COVID-19 samples. The analysed material was cDNA or gDNA that came from T cells, B-cell-depleted T cells, or PBMCs.

In the source study's methods: How many nucleated cells were present was estimated from reference gene primer amplification. The data were produced by immunoSEQ multiplex PCR, yet TCRdb's version contains in-frame clones alone and is incomplete. V and J calls and clone size are those listed in that table; D and trimming were worked out from the DNA. The sample includes 90,000 to 150,000 clones, about 80% seen only once; the top ten take around 3.9%. The ends lost 4 bases at V and 2 bases at J; junction bases unmatched: 2. The CDR3 runs to 13 residues. Germline lookup yields CDR1 MNHEY and CDR2 SVGAGI.

The specimen sequenced was peripheral blood. The TCR was taken from a woman older than 75 with acute or convalescent COVID-19. V usage is TRBV6-5 and J usage is TRBJ2-7; 7 bases map to TRBD2. This CDR3 is CASSWEGTYEQYF. DNA of the CDR3: TGTGCCAGCAGTTGGGAGGGGACCTACGAGCAGTACTTC.